This TCR beta chain stems from a study of long-term antiretroviral therapy in people with HIV. Survey-level immunoSEQ v3.0 assays were run. Sequenced by immunoSEQ multiplex PCR; TCRdb stores in-frame clones only, minus some. The sample contains 42,000 or so clones, roughly 90% of which appear only once. The sequencing here drew on unsorted PBMCs, taken 1.2 years after starting antiretroviral therapy. This clonotype originated in a woman in her forties or fifties with HIV.

The DNA of the CDR3 is TGCAGCGTTGGGCAGGACTATGGCTACACCTTC. Its protein product is CSVGQDYGYTF. This chain connects TRBV29-1 to TRBJ1-2; D gene ambiguous. The germline V gene has CDR1 SQVTM and CDR2 ANQGSEA. This CDR3 comprises 11 residues. The V end was cut by 4 bases, the J end by 3 bases, with 6 bases between.